This TCR beta chain was sequenced during a study of early T cells in non-severe SARS-CoV-2 infection. Ten or more counts support this clonotype. Its antigen is not known. Notes on the study in general: Reliance on VDJdb matching favored anti-spike CD8 responses; private and CD4 specificities were missed.

Via MiXCR, TCRdb re-called the 5' RACE reads, giving one row per CDR3 protein. The table has 25,000 to 30,000 distinct CDR3 sequences, around 5.4% seen once; the top ten hold 5% to 5.5%. The CDR3 runs to 13 residues. The ends were cut back, 5 bases at V and 1 base at J, with 8 bases in the middle. Germline CDR1 and CDR2: SEHNR and FQNEAQ (reference sequence). Sequencing was done on a sample of whole blood. The chain has TRBV7-9 and TRBJ2-5; D gene unclear. The clonotype was recovered from an adult who was a healthcare worker with PCR-confirmed SARS-CoV-2 infection or an uninfected control (not recorded which). CDR3 loop: CASSTWRQETQYF. CDR3 DNA: TGTGCCAGCAGCACTTGGCGCCAAGAGACCCAGTACTTC.